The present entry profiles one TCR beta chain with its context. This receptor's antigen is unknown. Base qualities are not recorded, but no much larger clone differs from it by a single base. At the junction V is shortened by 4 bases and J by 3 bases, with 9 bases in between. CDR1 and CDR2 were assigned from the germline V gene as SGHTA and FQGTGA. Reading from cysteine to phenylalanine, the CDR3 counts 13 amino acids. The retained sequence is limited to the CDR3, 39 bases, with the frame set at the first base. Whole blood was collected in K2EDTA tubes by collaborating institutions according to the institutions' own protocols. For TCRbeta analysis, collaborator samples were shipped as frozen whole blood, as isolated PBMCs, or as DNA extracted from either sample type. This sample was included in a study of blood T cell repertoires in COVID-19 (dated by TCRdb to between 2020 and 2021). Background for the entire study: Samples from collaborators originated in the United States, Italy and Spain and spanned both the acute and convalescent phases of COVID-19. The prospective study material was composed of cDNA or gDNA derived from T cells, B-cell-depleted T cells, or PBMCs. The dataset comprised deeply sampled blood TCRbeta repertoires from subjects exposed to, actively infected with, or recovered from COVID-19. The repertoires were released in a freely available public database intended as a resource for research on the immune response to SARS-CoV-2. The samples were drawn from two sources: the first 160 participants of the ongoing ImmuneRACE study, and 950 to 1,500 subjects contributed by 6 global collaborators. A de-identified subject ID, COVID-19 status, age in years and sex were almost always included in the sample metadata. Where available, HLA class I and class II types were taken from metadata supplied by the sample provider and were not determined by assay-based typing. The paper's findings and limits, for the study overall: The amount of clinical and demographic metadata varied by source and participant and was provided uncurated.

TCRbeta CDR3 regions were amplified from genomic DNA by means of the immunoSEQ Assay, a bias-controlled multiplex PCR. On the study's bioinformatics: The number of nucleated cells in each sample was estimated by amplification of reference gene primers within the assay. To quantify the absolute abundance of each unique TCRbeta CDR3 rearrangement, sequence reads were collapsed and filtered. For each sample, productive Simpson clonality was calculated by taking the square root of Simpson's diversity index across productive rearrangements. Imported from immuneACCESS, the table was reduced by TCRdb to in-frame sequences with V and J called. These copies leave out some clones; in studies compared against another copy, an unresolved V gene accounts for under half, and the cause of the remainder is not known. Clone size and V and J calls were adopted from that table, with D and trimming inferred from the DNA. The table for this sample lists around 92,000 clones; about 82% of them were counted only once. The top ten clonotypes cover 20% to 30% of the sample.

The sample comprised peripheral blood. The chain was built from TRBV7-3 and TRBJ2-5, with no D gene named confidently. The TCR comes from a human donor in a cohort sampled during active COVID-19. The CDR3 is CASSSSFKETQYF. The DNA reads TGTGCCAGCAGCTCGAGTTTCAAAGAGACCCAGTACTTC.